This entry lists 12 T cell receptor beta chains sequenced from one sample in a study of shared clonotypes between healthy human individuals. Here immunoSEQ multiplex PCR was the method, and the copy in TCRdb shows in-frame clones only, minus some. The data contain approximately 1,000,000 clones, approximately 80% of them singletons. Sample: memory CD4+ T cells from PBMCs. Subset noted: CD45RA-negative fraction. These receptors were taken from a man aged 18 to 30 in good health. Some clones in this sample may be carry-over from other donors' samples.

The V call is TRBV27, the J call TRBJ1-4; 7 positions match TRBD1. CDR3 length equals 14 residues. Germline CDR1 MNHEY, CDR2 SMNVEV (reference sequence). The ends lost 6 bases at V and 4 bases at J; junction bases unmatched: 5. The CDR3 region is CASSTGQNNEKLFF. The CDR3 bases are TGTGCCAGCAGCACGGGACAGAATAATGAAAAACTGTTTTTT. Complete variable domain (other parts from reference TRBV27 and TRBJ1-4): EAQVTQNPRYLITVTGKKLTVTCSQNMNHEYMSWYRQDPGLGLRQIYYSMNVEVTDKGDVPEGYKVSRKEKRNFPLILESPSPNQTSLYFCASSTGQNNEKLFFGSGTQLSVL.

The chain links TRBV28 to TRBJ2-2; D is possibly TRBD2 (6 bases). Trimming shortened V by 5 bases and J by 4 bases, and 20 bases separated the two germline ends. Germline assignment: CDR1 MDHEN and CDR2 SYDVKM. This CDR3 has 17 residues. CDR3 nucleotide sequence: TGTGCCAGCAGTACCACATCGGGGACTTATCCCACCGGGGAGCTGTTTTTT. Protein: CASSTTSGTYPTGELFF. The full variable domain, in which reference TRBV28 and TRBJ2-2 provide the parts outside the CDR3, is DVKVTQSSRYLVKRTGEKVFLECVQDMDHENMFWYRQDPGLGLRLIYFSYDVKMKEKGDIPEGYSVSREKKERFSLILESASTNQTSMYLCASSTTSGTYPTGELFFGEGSRLTVL.

This clone came up a few times. The chain has TRBV27 and TRBJ1-5, with D hard to call. V lost 3 bases to trimming and J lost 3 bases, with 6 bases between them. Germline-derived CDR1 and CDR2 are MNHEY and SMNVEV (reference sequence). The CDR3 is 13 residues long. The CDR3: CASSFAYNQPQHF. The CDR3 DNA reads TGTGCCAGCAGTTTTGCCTACAATCAGCCCCAGCATTTT.

The chain is built from TRBV7-9 and TRBJ2-3, with 8 bases identical to TRBD1. CDR1 and CDR2 (germline): SEHNR, FQNEAQ (reference sequence). The CDR3 sequence is 15 residues long. J was trimmed by 3 bases and V by 5 bases; bases with no gene match: 7. CDR3 loop: CASSPTRQGTDTQYF. The CDR3 DNA reads TGTGCCAGCAGCCCAACTAGACAGGGGACAGATACGCAGTATTTT. Full variable domain (missing parts from reference TRBV7-9 and TRBJ2-3): DTGVSQNPRHKITKRGQNVTFRCDPISEHNRLYWYRQTLGQGPEFLTYFQNEAQLEKSRLLSDRFSAERPKGSFSTLEIQRTEQGDSAMYLCASSPTRQGTDTQYFGPGTRLTVL.

The chain links TRBV28 to TRBJ2-5, with D perhaps assigned TRBD1 or TRBD2 (5 bases each). Germline CDR1 MDHEN, CDR2 SYDVKM. V was pared by 7 bases and J by 3 bases, with 9 bases between. This CDR3 is built from 12 residues. The CDR3 nucleotides are TGTGCCAGCACAGAGGGGAAAGAGACCCAGTACTTC. This encodes CASTEGKETQYF.

The V and J genes are TRBV7-6 and TRBJ2-2; D might be TRBD1 or TRBD2, each matching 5 bases. The CDR3 consists of 16 residues. Trimming pared 5 bases from V and 1 base from J, leaving 14 bases between. Germline V gene lookup returns CDR1 SGHVS and CDR2 FNYEAQ. CDR3 in amino acids: CASSEWGRGNTGELFF. DNA of the CDR3: TGTGCCAGCAGCGAATGGGGACGAGGGAACACCGGGGAGCTGTTTTTT.

The chain uses TRBV2 and TRBJ2-7; tentatively, D is TRBD1 (6 bases). CDR1 is SNHLY and CDR2 is FYNNEI in the germline V gene. CDR3 length: 15 residues. V lost 4 bases and J lost 0, with 13 bases in between. The CDR3 loop reads CASSGDKQSSYEQYF. CDR3 DNA: TGTGCCAGCAGTGGGGACAAGCAGAGCTCCTACGAGCAGTACTTC. The full variable domain, its missing parts supplied by reference TRBV2 and TRBJ2-7, is EPEVTQTPSHQVTQMGQEVILRCVPISNHLYFYWYRQILGQKVEFLVSFYNNEISEKSEIFDDQFSVERPDGSNFTLKIRSTKLEDSAMYFCASSGDKQSSYEQYFGPGTRLTVT.

The J gene is TRBJ2-7, the V gene TRBV29-1, with TRBD1 matching over 9 bases. Germline CDR1 and CDR2: SQVTM and ANQGSEA. J lost 5 bases, V lost 3 bases, and 11 bases had no gene match. The CDR3 extends over 15 amino acids. The CDR3 nucleotides are TGCAGCGTTGATGTGCGACGGACAGGGGTCCACGAGCAGTACTTC. Translation gives CSVDVRRTGVHEQYF.

CDR3 residues: CASRGTQTYEQYF. In DNA, the CDR3 is TGTGCCAGCAGGGGGACGCAGACCTACGAGCAGTACTTC. V and J are TRBV6-5 and TRBJ2-7, with D possibly called TRBD1 or TRBD2 (5 bases each). Germline V CDR1 and CDR2: MNHEY, SVGAGI. Trimming took 6 bases from V and 2 from J, leaving 11 bases between them. The CDR3 runs 13 residues.

The rearrangement uses TRBV19 and TRBJ1-2; a possible D gene is TRBD1 (5 bases). The CDR3 extends over 15 amino acids. V was shortened by 0 bases and J by 4 bases, with 12 bases between the two germline ends. Germline V gene lookup returns CDR1 LNHDA and CDR2 SQIVND (reference sequence). CDR3 nucleotide sequence: TGTGCCAGTAGTATAGATCGCAGGGCGCTCTATGGCTACACCTTC. Protein sequence: CASSIDRRALYGYTF. Based on the CDR3 plus reference TRBV19 and TRBJ1-2, the full variable domain is DGGITQSPKYLFRKEGQNVTLSCEQNLNHDAMYWYRQDPGQGLRLIYYSQIVNDFQKGDIAEGYSVSREKKESFPLTVTSAQKNPTAFYLCASSIDRRALYGYTFGSGTRLTVV.

Written as DNA, the CDR3 is TGTGCCAGTACTAGTCAGGTTAATCAGCCCCAGCATTTT. Its protein is CASTSQVNQPQHF. The chain joins TRBV19 to TRBJ1-5; no clear D gene. The CDR3 covers 13 residues. V shed 7 bases and J shed 4 bases, with 11 bases lying between them. The germline CDR1 and CDR2 sequences are LNHDA and SQIVND (reference sequence).

The V gene is TRBV14, the J gene TRBJ1-1; D ambiguous. The V end lost 4 bases, the J end lost 1 base, and 16 bases lay between the germline ends. Germline loops: CDR1 SGHDN, CDR2 FVKESK. The CDR3 spans 16 residues. CDR3 in DNA: TGTGCCAGCAGCCGAAGCACAACCTTGGGGAACACTGAAGCTTTCTTT. It codes for CASSRSTTLGNTEAFF.